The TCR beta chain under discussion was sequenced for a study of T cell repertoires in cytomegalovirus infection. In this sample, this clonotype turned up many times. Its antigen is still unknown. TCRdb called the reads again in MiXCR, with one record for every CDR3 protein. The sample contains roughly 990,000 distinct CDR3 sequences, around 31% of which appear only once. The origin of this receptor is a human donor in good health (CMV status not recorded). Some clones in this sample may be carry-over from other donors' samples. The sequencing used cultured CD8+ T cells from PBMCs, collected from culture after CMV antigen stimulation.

The CDR3 region has the DNA TGTGCCAGCATCCTGGAGGGGCGGGGGTATTACTACGAGCAGTACTTC. It yields the protein CASILEGRGYYYEQYF. This rearrangement joins TRBV7-8 to TRBJ2-7, with 7 bases lining up with TRBD2. Germline values: CDR1 SGHVS, CDR2 FQNEAQ. V was pared by 7 bases and J by 3 bases, with 15 bases of the junction left unmatched. The CDR3 sequence is 16 residues long.